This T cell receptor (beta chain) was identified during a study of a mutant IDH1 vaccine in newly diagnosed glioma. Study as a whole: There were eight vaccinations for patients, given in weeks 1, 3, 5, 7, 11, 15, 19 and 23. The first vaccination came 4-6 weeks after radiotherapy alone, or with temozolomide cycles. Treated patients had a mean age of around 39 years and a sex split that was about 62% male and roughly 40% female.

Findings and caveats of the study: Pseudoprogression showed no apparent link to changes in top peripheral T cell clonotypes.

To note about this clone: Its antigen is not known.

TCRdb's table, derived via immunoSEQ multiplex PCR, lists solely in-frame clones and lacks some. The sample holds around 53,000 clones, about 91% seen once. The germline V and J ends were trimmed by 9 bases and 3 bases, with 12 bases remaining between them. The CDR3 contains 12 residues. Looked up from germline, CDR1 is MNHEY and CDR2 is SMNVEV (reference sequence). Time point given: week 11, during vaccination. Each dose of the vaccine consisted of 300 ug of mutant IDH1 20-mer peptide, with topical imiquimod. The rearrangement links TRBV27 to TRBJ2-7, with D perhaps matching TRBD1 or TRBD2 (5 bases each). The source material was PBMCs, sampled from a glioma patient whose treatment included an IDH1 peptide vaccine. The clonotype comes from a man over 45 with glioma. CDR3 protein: CASWDRFYEQYF. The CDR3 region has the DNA TGTGCCAGTTGGGACCGTTTCTACGAGCAGTACTTC.